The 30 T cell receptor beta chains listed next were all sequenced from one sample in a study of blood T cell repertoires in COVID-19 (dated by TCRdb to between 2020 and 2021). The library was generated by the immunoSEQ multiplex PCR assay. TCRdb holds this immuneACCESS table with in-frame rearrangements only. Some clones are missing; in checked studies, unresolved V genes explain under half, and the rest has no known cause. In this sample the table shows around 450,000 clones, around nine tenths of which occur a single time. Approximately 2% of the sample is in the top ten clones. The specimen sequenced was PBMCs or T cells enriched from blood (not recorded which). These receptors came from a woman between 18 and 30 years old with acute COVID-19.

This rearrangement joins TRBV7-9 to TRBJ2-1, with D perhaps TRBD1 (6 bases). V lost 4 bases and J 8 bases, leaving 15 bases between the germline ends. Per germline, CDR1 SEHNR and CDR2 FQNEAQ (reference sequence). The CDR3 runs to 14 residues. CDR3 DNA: TGTGCCAGCAGCTCCCGGGACAAAGGCGATGAGCAGTTCTTC. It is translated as CASSSRDKGDEQFF.

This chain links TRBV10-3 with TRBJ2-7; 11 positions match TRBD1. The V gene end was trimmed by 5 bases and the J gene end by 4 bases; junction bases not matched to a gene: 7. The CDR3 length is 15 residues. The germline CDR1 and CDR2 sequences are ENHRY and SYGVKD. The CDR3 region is CAISSPGTGGYEQYF. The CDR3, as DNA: TGTGCCATCAGTTCCCCCGGGACAGGGGGGTACGAGCAGTACTTC.

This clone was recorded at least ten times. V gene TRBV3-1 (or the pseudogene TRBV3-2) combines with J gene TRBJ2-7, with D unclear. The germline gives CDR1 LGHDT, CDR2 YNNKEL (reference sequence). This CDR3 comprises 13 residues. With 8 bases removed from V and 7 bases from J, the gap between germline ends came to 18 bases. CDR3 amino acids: CASRGARLGEQYF. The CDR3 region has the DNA TGTGCCAGCCGTGGAGCGCGTCTCGGGGAGCAGTACTTC.

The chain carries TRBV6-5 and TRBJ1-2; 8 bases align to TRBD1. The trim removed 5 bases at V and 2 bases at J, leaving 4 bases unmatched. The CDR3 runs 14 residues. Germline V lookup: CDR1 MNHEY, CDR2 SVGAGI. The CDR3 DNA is TGTGCCAGCAGTCGGACAGGGACCAACTATGGCTACACCTTC. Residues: CASSRTGTNYGYTF.

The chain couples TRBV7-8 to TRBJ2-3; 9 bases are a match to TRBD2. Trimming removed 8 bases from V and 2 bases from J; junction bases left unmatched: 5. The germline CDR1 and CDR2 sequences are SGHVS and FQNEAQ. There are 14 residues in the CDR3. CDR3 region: CASYPGLATDTQYF. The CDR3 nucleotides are TGTGCCAGCTACCCGGGACTAGCCACAGATACGCAGTATTTT.

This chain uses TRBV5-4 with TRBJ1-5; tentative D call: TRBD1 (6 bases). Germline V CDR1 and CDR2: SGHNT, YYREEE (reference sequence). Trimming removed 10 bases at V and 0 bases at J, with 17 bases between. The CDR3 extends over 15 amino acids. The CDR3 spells CAGDLTGYSNQPQHF. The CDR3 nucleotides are TGTGCCGGGGACCTAACAGGGTATAGCAATCAGCCCCAGCATTTT.

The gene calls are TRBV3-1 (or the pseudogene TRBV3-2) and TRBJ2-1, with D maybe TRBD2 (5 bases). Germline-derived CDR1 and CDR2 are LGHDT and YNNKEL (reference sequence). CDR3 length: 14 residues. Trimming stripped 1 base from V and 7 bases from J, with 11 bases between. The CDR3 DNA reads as TGTGCCAGCAGCCAAGTTGAGGGATGGAATGAGCAGTTCTTC. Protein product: CASSQVEGWNEQFF.

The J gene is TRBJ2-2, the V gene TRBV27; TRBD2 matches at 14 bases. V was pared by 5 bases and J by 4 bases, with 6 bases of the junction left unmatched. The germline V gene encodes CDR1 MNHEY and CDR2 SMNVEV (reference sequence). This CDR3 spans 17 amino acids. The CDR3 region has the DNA TGTGCCAGCAGTCCGGGACTAGCGGGAGTTCGCACCGGGGAGCTGTTTTTT. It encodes CASSPGLAGVRTGELFF.

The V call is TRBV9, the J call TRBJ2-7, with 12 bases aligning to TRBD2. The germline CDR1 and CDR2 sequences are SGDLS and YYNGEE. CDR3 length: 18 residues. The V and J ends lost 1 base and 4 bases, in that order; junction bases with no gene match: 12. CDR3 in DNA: TGTGCCAGCAGCGTAACCCTTAACCCGACTAGCGGGGGTTACGAGCAGTACTTC. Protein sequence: CASSVTLNPTSGGYEQYF. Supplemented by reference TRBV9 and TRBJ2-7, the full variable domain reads DSGVTQTPKHLITATGQRVTLRCSPRSGDLSVYWYQQSLDQGLQFLIQYYNGEERAKGNILERFSAQQFPDLHSELNLSSLELGDSALYFCASSVTLNPTSGGYEQYFGPGTRLTVT.

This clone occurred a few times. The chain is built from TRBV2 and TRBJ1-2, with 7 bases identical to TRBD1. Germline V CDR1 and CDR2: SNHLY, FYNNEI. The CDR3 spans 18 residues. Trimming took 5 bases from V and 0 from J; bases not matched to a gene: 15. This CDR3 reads CASSSPLGQTGPNYGYTF. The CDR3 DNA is TGTGCCAGCAGTAGTCCCTTGGGACAGACAGGGCCTAACTATGGCTACACCTTC.

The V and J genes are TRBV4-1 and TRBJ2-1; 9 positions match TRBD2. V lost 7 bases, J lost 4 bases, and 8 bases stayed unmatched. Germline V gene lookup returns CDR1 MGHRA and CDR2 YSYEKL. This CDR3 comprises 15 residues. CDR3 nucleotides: TGCGCCAGCATCGATTCGACTAGCGGTTACAATGAGCAGTTCTTC. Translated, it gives CASIDSTSGYNEQFF.

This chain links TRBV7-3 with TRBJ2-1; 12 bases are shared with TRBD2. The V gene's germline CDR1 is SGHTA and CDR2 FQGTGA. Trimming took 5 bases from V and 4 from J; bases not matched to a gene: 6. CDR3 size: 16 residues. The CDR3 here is CASSATSGGMYNEQFF. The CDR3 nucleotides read TGTGCCAGCAGCGCAACTAGCGGGGGGATGTACAATGAGCAGTTCTTC.

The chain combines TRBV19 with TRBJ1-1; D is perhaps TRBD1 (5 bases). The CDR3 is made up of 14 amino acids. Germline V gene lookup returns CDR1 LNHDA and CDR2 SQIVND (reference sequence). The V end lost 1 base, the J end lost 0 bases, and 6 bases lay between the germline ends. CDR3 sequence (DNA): TGTGCCAGTAGTATAGCAGGGATGAACACTGAAGCTTTCTTT. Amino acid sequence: CASSIAGMNTEAFF.

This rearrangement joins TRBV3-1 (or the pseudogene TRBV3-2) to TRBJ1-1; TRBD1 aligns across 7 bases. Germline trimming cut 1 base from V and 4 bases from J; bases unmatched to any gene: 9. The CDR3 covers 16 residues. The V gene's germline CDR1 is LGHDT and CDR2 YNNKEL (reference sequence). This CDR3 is CASSQVGAPGGTEAFF. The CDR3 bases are TGTGCCAGCAGCCAAGTAGGGGCCCCAGGGGGCACTGAAGCTTTCTTT.

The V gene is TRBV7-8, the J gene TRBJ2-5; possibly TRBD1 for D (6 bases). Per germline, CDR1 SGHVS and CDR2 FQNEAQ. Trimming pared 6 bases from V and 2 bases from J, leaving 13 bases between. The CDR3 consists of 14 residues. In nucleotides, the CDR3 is TGTGCCAGCAGTCCTGGACAGTCACAAGAGACCCAGTACTTC. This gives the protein CASSPGQSQETQYF.

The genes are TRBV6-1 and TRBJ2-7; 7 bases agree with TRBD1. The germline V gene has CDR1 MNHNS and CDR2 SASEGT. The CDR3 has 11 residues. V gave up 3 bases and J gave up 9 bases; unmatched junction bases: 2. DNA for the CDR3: TGTGCCAGCAGTGAGGGACAGCCGCAGTACTTC. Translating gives CASSEGQPQYF.

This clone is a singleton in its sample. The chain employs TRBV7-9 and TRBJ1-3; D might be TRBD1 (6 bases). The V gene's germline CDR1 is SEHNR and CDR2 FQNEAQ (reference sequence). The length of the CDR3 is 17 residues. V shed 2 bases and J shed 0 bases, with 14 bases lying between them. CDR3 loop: CASSLRGQLNSGNTIYF. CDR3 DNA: TGTGCCAGCAGCTTACGTGGACAGCTAAACTCTGGAAACACCATATATTTT.

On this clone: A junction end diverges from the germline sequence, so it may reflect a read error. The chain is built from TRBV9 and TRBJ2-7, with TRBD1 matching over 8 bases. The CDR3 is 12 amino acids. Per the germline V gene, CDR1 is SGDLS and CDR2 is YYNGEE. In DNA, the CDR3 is TGTGCCAGCAGCGTAGAGGTCCGGGACAGGACTTTC. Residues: CASSVEVRDRTF.

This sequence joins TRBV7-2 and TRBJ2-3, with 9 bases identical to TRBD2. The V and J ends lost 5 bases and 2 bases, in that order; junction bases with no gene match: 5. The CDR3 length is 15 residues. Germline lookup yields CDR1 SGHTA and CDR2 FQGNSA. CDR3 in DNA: TGTGCCAGCAGCACGAGCGGGGGGAACACAGATACGCAGTATTTT. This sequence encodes CASSTSGGNTDTQYF.

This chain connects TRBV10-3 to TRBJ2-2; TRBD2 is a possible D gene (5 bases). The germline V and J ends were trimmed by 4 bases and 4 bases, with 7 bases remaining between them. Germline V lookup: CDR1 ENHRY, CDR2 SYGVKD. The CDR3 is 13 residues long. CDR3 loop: CAISVEGTGELFF. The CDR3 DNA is TGTGCCATCAGTGTCGAGGGCACCGGGGAGCTGTTTTTT.

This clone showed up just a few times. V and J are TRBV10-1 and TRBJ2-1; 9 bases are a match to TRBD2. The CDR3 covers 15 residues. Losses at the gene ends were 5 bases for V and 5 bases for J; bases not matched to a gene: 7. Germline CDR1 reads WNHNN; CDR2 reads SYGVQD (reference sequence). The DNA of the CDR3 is TGCGCCAGCAGTACTAGGACTAGCGATAACAATGAGCAGTTCTTC. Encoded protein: CASSTRTSDNNEQFF.

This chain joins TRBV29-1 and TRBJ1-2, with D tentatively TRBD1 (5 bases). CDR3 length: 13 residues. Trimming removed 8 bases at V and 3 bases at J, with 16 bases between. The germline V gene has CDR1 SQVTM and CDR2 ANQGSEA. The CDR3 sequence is CSFRDLEDYGYTF. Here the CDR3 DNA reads TGCAGCTTCCGGGACTTAGAGGACTATGGCTACACCTTC.

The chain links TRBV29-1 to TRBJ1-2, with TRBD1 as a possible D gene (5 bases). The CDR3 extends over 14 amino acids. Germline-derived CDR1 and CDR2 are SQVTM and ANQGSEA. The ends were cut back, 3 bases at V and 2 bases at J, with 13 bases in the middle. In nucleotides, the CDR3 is TGCAGCGTTGACAATGGGGCAGGGAACTATGGCTACACCTTC. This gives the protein CSVDNGAGNYGYTF.

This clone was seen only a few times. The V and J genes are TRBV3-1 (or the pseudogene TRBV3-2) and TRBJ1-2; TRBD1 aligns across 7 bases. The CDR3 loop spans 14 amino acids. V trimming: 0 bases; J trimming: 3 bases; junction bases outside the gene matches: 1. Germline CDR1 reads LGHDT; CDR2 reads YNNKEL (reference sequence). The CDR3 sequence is CASSQEQGYYGYTF. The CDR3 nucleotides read TGTGCCAGCAGCCAAGAACAGGGGTACTATGGCTACACCTTC.

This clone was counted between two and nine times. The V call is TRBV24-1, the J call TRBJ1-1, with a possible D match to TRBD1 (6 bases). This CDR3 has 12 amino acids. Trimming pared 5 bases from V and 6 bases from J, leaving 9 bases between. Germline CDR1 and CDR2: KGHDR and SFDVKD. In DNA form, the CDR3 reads TGTGCCACCAGTGTTACAGGGTCTGAAGCTTTCTTT. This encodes CATSVTGSEAFF.

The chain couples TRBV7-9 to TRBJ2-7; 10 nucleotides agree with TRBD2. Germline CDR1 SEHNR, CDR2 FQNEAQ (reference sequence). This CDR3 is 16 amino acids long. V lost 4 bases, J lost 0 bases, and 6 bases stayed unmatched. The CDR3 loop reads CASSSGLAVFSYEQYF. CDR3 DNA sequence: TGTGCCAGCAGCTCAGGACTAGCGGTATTCTCCTACGAGCAGTACTTC.

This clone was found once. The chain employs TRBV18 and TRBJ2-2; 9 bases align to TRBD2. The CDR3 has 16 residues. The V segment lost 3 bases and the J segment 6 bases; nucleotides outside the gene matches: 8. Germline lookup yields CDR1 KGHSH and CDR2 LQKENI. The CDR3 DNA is TGTGCCAGCTCACCTTTTAGCGGGAGCACGCCCGGGGAGCTGTTTTTT. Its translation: CASSPFSGSTPGELFF.

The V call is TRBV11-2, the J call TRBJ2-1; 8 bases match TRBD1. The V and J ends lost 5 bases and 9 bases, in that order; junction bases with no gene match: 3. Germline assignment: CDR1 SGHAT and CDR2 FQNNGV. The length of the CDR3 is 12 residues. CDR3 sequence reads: CASSATGAEQFF. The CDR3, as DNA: TGTGCCAGCAGCGCGACAGGGGCTGAGCAGTTCTTC.

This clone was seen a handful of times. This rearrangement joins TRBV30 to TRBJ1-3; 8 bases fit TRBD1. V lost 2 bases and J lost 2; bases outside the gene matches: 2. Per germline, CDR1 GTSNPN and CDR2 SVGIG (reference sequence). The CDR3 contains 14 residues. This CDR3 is CAWSKDRAGNTIYF. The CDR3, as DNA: TGTGCCTGGAGTAAGGACAGGGCTGGAAACACCATATATTTT.

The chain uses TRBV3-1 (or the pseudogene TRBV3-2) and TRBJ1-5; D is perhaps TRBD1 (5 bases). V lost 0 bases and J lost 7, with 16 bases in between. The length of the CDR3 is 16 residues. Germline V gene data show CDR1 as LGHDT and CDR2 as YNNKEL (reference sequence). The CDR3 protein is CASSQDRAGGPQPQHF. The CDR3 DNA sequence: TGTGCCAGCAGCCAAGATAGGGCGGGGGGACCGCAGCCCCAGCATTTT.